The rows below give T cell receptor beta chains drawn from one sample of a study of CD8+CD57+ T cells in acquired aplastic anemia. TCRdb itself ran the reads through MiXCR, one entry per CDR3 protein. The sample has about 180,000 distinct CDR3 sequences, 55% to 65% seen once. The sequenced material came from sorted CD4+, CD8+, or CD8+CD57+ T cells (not recorded which) from PBMCs. These TCRs come from a human donor with aplastic anemia. CDR3s include the opening cysteine and the closing phenylalanine or tryptophan. D genes are given only for firm matches. A row's size may be missing; if present it is once, few, many or a size class.

d_gene: .; v_gene: TRBV7-8; j_gene: TRBJ2-3; abundance: .; CDR3nt: TGTGCCAGCAGCCCATGGGTCTCAAGCGACCACACAGATACGCAGTATTTT; CDR3aa: CASSPWVSSDHTDTQYF
d_gene: .; v_gene: TRBV7-8; j_gene: TRBJ2-2; abundance: .; CDR3nt: TGTGCCAGCAGTCAACGCGGGGGCGCGAACACCAGGGAGCTGTTTTTT; CDR3aa: CASSQRGGANTRELFF
d_gene: .; v_gene: TRBV9; j_gene: TRBJ2-3; abundance: .; CDR3nt: TGTGCCAGCAGCGTAGATTTCCTGTCTGATACGCAGTATTTT; CDR3aa: CASSVDFLSDTQYF
d_gene: .; v_gene: TRBV7-9; j_gene: TRBJ2-7; abundance: .; CDR3nt: TGTACCAGCAGCTTAGCGCTGGGCTCTACCTACGAGCAGTACTTC; CDR3aa: CTSSLALGSTYEQYF
d_gene: .; v_gene: TRBV20-1; j_gene: TRBJ2-2; abundance: .; CDR3nt: TGCAGTGCTACGCTCGACACGAATACCGGGGAGCTGTTTTTT; CDR3aa: CSATLDTNTGELFF
d_gene: .; v_gene: TRBV10-3; j_gene: TRBJ2-2; abundance: .; CDR3nt: TGTGCCATCACCGGGGAGCTGTTTTTT; CDR3aa: CAITGELFF
d_gene: .; v_gene: TRBV20-1; j_gene: TRBJ2-3; abundance: .; CDR3nt: TGCAGTGCTAGTGAACCCCGCGGGCTCTACACAGATACGCAGTATTTT; CDR3aa: CSASEPRGLYTDTQYF
d_gene: .; v_gene: TRBV2; j_gene: TRBJ2-3; abundance: many; CDR3nt: TGTGCCTGCACCCCCGGCCGGGGCACAGATACGCAGTATTTT; CDR3aa: CACTPGRGTDTQYF
d_gene: TRBD2; v_gene: TRBV7-3; j_gene: TRBJ2-1; abundance: .; CDR3nt: TGTGCCAGCAGCACGACTAGCGGGGGACTGCATGAGCAGTTCTTC; CDR3aa: CASSTTSGGLHEQFF
d_gene: .; v_gene: TRBV24-1; j_gene: TRBJ1-3; abundance: .; CDR3nt: TGTGCCAAACGTTGGAACACCATATATTTT; CDR3aa: CAKRWNTIYF
d_gene: .; v_gene: TRBV19; j_gene: TRBJ2-2; abundance: .; CDR3nt: TGTGCCAGTAGTAACTCCCCCGGGCTCGGGGAGCTGTTTTTT; CDR3aa: CASSNSPGLGELFF
d_gene: .; v_gene: TRBV10-2; j_gene: TRBJ2-1; abundance: .; CDR3nt: TGCGCCAGCAGTGTAGAGGGGACCTACAATGAGCAGTTCTTC; CDR3aa: CASSVEGTYNEQFF
d_gene: .; v_gene: TRBV29-1; j_gene: TRBJ1-5; abundance: .; CDR3nt: TGCAGCGTTCTCACCACAGGGCCACTCCAGCCCCAGCATTTT; CDR3aa: CSVLTTGPLQPQHF
d_gene: .; v_gene: TRBV7-3; j_gene: TRBJ2-7; abundance: .; CDR3nt: TGTGCCATCAGTGGGAGTAGCCCCTACGAGCAGTACTTC; CDR3aa: CAISGSSPYEQYF
d_gene: TRBD1; v_gene: TRBV20-1; j_gene: TRBJ1-5; abundance: .; CDR3nt: TGCAGTGCCAGGGACAGGGTTAATAGCAATCAGCCCCAGCATTTT; CDR3aa: CSARDRVNSNQPQHF
d_gene: .; v_gene: TRBV6-1; j_gene: TRBJ2-7; abundance: .; CDR3nt: TGTGCCAGCACCCCCGACAGGACGGACGAGCAGTACTTC; CDR3aa: CASTPDRTDEQYF
d_gene: .; v_gene: TRBV20-1; j_gene: TRBJ2-7; abundance: few; CDR3nt: TGCAGTGCTAGCGGGCTCCACGAGCAGTACTTC; CDR3aa: CSASGLHEQYF
d_gene: TRBD2; v_gene: TRBV12-3/TRBV12-4; j_gene: TRBJ2-2; abundance: .; CDR3nt: TGTGCCAGCTCCGGGGGGACTAGCGGACCCGGGGAGCTGTTTTTT; CDR3aa: CASSGGTSGPGELFF
d_gene: .; v_gene: TRBV5-8; j_gene: TRBJ2-7; abundance: many; CDR3nt: TGTGCCAGCAGCTGGGACACGGAGGCCCCCTACGAGCAGTACTTC; CDR3aa: CASSWDTEAPYEQYF
d_gene: TRBD1; v_gene: TRBV15; j_gene: TRBJ2-2; abundance: .; CDR3nt: TGTGCCACCAGCAGAGAAGAGGGGGCGAGGAACACCGGGGAGCTGTTTTTT; CDR3aa: CATSREEGARNTGELFF
d_gene: .; v_gene: TRBV2; j_gene: TRBJ2-3; abundance: .; CDR3nt: TGTGCCAGCGGCCCCGGGGATACGCAGTATTTT; CDR3aa: CASGPGDTQYF
d_gene: TRBD2; v_gene: TRBV2; j_gene: TRBJ2-3; abundance: .; CDR3nt: TGTGCCAGTCCTCCTAGCGGGAGCGGCTCAGATACGCAGTATTTT; CDR3aa: CASPPSGSGSDTQYF
d_gene: TRBD1; v_gene: TRBV29-1; j_gene: TRBJ1-2; abundance: many; CDR3nt: TGCAGCGTATGGACAGGGCAGTACTATGGCTACACCTTC; CDR3aa: CSVWTGQYYGYTF
d_gene: .; v_gene: TRBV19; j_gene: TRBJ1-1; abundance: once; CDR3nt: TGTGCCAGTAGTATAGACGTCGTGGCTGAAGCTTTCTTT; CDR3aa: CASSIDVVAEAFF
d_gene: TRBD2; v_gene: TRBV20-1; j_gene: TRBJ2-3; abundance: .; CDR3nt: TGCAGTGCTAGAACCCTAGCGGGTGACACAGATACGCAGTATTTT; CDR3aa: CSARTLAGDTDTQYF
d_gene: .; v_gene: TRBV7-6; j_gene: TRBJ1-1; abundance: many; CDR3nt: TGTGCCAGCAGCTTGATGAGTGGCCGGATGAACACTGAAGCTTTCTTT; CDR3aa: CASSLMSGRMNTEAFF
d_gene: TRBD1; v_gene: TRBV7-9; j_gene: TRBJ1-2; abundance: few; CDR3nt: TGTGCCAGCAGCGAGGACAGGATGGGTGGCTACACCTTC; CDR3aa: CASSEDRMGGYTF
d_gene: TRBD1; v_gene: TRBV7-9; j_gene: TRBJ2-7; abundance: .; CDR3nt: TGTGCCAGCAGCTTAAGAGGAAGTCGGGGACAGGCCTTCGAGCAGTACTTC; CDR3aa: CASSLRGSRGQAFEQYF
d_gene: .; v_gene: TRBV14; j_gene: TRBJ1-2; abundance: .; CDR3nt: TGTGCCAGCAGCCAAGGATTGGCACAGGTACGCTTC; CDR3aa: CASSQGLAQVRF
d_gene: TRBD1; v_gene: TRBV10-1; j_gene: TRBJ2-3; abundance: .; CDR3nt: TGCGCCAGCAGTGAGAGACAGGGCTCAGATACGCAGTATTTT; CDR3aa: CASSERQGSDTQYF
d_gene: .; v_gene: TRBV20-1; j_gene: TRBJ1-5; abundance: .; CDR3nt: TGCAGTGCTAGGCAGGATTTAAATCAGCCCCAGCATTTT; CDR3aa: CSARQDLNQPQHF
d_gene: TRBD2; v_gene: TRBV20-1; j_gene: TRBJ2-5; abundance: .; CDR3nt: TGCAGTGCTGGAGTAGCGGGCCGTCAAGAGACCCAGTACTTC; CDR3aa: CSAGVAGRQETQYF
d_gene: .; v_gene: TRBV20-1; j_gene: TRBJ2-1; abundance: .; CDR3nt: TGCAGTGCTAGAGATCCATGGGACACCACAAGCTCCTACAATGAGCAGTTCTTC; CDR3aa: CSARDPWDTTSSYNEQFF
d_gene: .; v_gene: TRBV20-1; j_gene: TRBJ2-1; abundance: few; CDR3nt: TGCAGTGCTAGAAGGGTTAGCGGCAATGAGCAGTTCTTC; CDR3aa: CSARRVSGNEQFF
d_gene: .; v_gene: TRBV29-1; j_gene: TRBJ1-2; abundance: once; CDR3nt: TGCAGCGTTGAAGACCTCGGACTCCCCTATGGCTACACCTTC; CDR3aa: CSVEDLGLPYGYTF
d_gene: .; v_gene: TRBV2; j_gene: TRBJ2-2; abundance: once; CDR3nt: TGTGCCAGCGCTTCCCCAGTGGGGGAGAACACCGGGGAGCTGTTTTTT; CDR3aa: CASASPVGENTGELFF
d_gene: .; v_gene: TRBV24-1; j_gene: TRBJ2-3; abundance: .; CDR3nt: TGTGCCACCAGTGATATTGCAGGGACCACAGATACGCAGTATTTT; CDR3aa: CATSDIAGTTDTQYF
d_gene: .; v_gene: TRBV7-9; j_gene: TRBJ1-2; abundance: .; CDR3nt: TGTGCCAGCAGCGGGGGATTACAGTATGGCTACACCTTC; CDR3aa: CASSGGLQYGYTF
d_gene: .; v_gene: TRBV9; j_gene: TRBJ1-5; abundance: .; CDR3nt: TGTGCCAGCAGCGTTGAGAGCAATCAGCCCCAGCATTTT; CDR3aa: CASSVESNQPQHF
d_gene: TRBD1; v_gene: TRBV19; j_gene: TRBJ1-2; abundance: .; CDR3nt: TGTGCCAGTAGTACGTACAGGGGCGACTATGGCTACACCTTC; CDR3aa: CASSTYRGDYGYTF
d_gene: .; v_gene: TRBV7-3; j_gene: TRBJ2-7; abundance: .; CDR3nt: TGTGCCAGCAGCTTAGGAAACAGGGATGGCTACGAGCAGTACTTC; CDR3aa: CASSLGNRDGYEQYF
d_gene: TRBD2; v_gene: TRBV9; j_gene: TRBJ2-5; abundance: .; CDR3nt: TGTGCCAGCAGCGTAGCGGGGGGAAAGACCCAGTACTTC; CDR3aa: CASSVAGGKTQYF
d_gene: .; v_gene: TRBV2; j_gene: TRBJ1-4; abundance: .; CDR3nt: TGTGCCAGCAGTGACACAAAAATCGAAAAACTGTTTTTT; CDR3aa: CASSDTKIEKLFF
d_gene: .; v_gene: TRBV29-1; j_gene: TRBJ2-5; abundance: .; CDR3nt: TGCAGCGTCCCCAAGGGAACCCAGTACTTC; CDR3aa: CSVPKGTQYF
d_gene: .; v_gene: TRBV29-1; j_gene: TRBJ1-5; abundance: .; CDR3nt: TGCAGCGGCGGGAGGGCGGACAATCAGCCCCAGCATTTT; CDR3aa: CSGGRADNQPQHF
d_gene: TRBD1; v_gene: TRBV7-8; j_gene: TRBJ1-1; abundance: .; CDR3nt: TGTGCCAGCAGCCCACTGCCAGGGGGGACTGAAGCTTTCTTT; CDR3aa: CASSPLPGGTEAFF
d_gene: TRBD1; v_gene: TRBV4-1; j_gene: TRBJ2-7; abundance: .; CDR3nt: TGCGCCAGCAGCCAGAGCAGGGGGCGGTACGAGCAGTACTTC; CDR3aa: CASSQSRGRYEQYF
d_gene: .; v_gene: TRBV4-3; j_gene: TRBJ2-6; abundance: once; CDR3nt: TGCGCCAGCAGCCAAACCGGGACTTACTTCTCTGGGGCCAACGTCCTGACTTTC; CDR3aa: CASSQTGTYFSGANVLTF
d_gene: TRBD1; v_gene: TRBV20-1; j_gene: TRBJ2-2; abundance: .; CDR3nt: TGCAGTCACCCGGGACAGGGGAAGGACGGGGAGCTGTTTTTT; CDR3aa: CSHPGQGKDGELFF
d_gene: .; v_gene: TRBV9; j_gene: TRBJ2-7; abundance: .; CDR3nt: TGTGCCAGCAGCGTCGACGCATCTAGCTCCTACGAGCAGTACTTC; CDR3aa: CASSVDASSSYEQYF
d_gene: TRBD2; v_gene: TRBV2; j_gene: TRBJ2-7; abundance: .; CDR3nt: TGTGCCAGCAGCTTCGGGACTAGCGGGAGGGCCGCCTACGAGCAGTACTTC; CDR3aa: CASSFGTSGRAAYEQYF
d_gene: TRBD2; v_gene: TRBV7-9; j_gene: TRBJ2-3; abundance: once; CDR3nt: TGTGCCAGCAGCTTTTTGAGCGGGAGTCCAGATACGCAGTATTTT; CDR3aa: CASSFLSGSPDTQYF
d_gene: .; v_gene: TRBV20-1; j_gene: TRBJ2-7; abundance: .; CDR3nt: TGCAGTGCTAGAGATTACCCTTGGGGGCGCGTTATGTCCTACGAGCAGTACTTC; CDR3aa: CSARDYPWGRVMSYEQYF
d_gene: .; v_gene: TRBV20-1; j_gene: TRBJ1-1; abundance: .; CDR3nt: TGCAGTGCTAGAGACGCAGGTTCGAACACTGAAGCTTTCTTT; CDR3aa: CSARDAGSNTEAFF
d_gene: TRBD2; v_gene: TRBV20-1; j_gene: TRBJ2-7; abundance: few; CDR3nt: TGCAGTGCTAAAGAGGGCGGGAGCTCCTACGAGCAGTACTTC; CDR3aa: CSAKEGGSSYEQYF
d_gene: .; v_gene: TRBV2; j_gene: TRBJ1-1; abundance: .; CDR3nt: TGTGCCAGCAGTGAAGTGGGCATGAACACTGAAGCTTTCTTT; CDR3aa: CASSEVGMNTEAFF
d_gene: TRBD2; v_gene: TRBV7-8; j_gene: TRBJ2-1; abundance: .; CDR3nt: TGTGCCAGCAGCCTAGCGGGGGGCGCCTACAATGAGCAGTTCTTC; CDR3aa: CASSLAGGAYNEQFF
d_gene: .; v_gene: TRBV4-1; j_gene: TRBJ1-1; abundance: once; CDR3nt: TGCGCCAGCAGCCAAGCCCCGACAGGCGAGGGAGCTTTCTTT; CDR3aa: CASSQAPTGEGAFF
d_gene: .; v_gene: TRBV14; j_gene: TRBJ1-1; abundance: .; CDR3nt: TGTGCCAGCAGCCTCATGGGGGGGAACACTGAAGCTTTCTTT; CDR3aa: CASSLMGGNTEAFF
d_gene: .; v_gene: TRBV24-1; j_gene: TRBJ2-6; abundance: .; CDR3nt: TGTGCCACCAGTGATTTGGGACCCAAGGGTGGGGCCAACGTCCTGACTTTC; CDR3aa: CATSDLGPKGGANVLTF